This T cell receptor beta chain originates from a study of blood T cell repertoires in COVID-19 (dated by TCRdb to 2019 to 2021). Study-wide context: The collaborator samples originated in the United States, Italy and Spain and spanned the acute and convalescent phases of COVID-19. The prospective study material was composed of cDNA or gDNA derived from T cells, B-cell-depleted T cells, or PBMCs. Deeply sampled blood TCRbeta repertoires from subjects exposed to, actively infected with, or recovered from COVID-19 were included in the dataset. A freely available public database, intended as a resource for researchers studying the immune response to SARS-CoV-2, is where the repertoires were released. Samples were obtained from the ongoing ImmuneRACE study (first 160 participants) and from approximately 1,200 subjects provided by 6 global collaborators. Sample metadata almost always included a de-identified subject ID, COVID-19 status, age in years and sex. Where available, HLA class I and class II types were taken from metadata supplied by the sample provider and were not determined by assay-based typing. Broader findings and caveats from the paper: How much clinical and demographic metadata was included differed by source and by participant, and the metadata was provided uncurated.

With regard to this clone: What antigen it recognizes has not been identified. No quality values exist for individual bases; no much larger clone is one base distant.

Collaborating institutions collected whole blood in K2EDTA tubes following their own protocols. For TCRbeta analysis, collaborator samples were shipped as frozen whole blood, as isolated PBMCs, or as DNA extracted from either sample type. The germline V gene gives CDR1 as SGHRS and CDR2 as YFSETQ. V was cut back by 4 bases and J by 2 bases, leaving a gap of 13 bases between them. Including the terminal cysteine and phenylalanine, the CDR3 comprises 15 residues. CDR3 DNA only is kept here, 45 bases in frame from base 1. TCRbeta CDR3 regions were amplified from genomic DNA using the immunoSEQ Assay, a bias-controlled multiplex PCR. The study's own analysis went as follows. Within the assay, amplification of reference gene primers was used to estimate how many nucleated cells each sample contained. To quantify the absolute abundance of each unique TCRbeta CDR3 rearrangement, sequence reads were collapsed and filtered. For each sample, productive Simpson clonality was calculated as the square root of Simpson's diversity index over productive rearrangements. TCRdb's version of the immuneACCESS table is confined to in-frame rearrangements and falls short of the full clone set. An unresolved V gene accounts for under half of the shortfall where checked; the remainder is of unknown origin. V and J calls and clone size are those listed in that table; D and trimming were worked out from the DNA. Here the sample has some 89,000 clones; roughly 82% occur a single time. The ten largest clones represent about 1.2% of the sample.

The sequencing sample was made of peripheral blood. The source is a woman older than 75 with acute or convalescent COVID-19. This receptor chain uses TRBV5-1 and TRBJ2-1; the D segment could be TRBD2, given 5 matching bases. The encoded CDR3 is CASSLLDGTYNEQFF. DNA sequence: TGCGCCAGCAGCCTTCTTGACGGGACCTACAATGAGCAGTTCTTC.